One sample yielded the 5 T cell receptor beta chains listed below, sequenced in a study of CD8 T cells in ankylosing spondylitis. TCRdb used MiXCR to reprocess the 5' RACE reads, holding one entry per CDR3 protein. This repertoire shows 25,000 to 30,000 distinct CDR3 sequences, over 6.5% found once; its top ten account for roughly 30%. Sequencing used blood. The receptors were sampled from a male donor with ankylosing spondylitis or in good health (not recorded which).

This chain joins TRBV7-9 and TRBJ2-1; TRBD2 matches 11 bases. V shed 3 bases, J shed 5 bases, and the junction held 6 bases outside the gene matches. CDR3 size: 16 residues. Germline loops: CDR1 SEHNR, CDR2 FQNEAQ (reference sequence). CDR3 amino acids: CASSFLLAGVDNEQFF. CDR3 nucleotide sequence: TGTGCCAGCAGCTTTTTACTAGCGGGAGTGGACAATGAGCAGTTCTTC.

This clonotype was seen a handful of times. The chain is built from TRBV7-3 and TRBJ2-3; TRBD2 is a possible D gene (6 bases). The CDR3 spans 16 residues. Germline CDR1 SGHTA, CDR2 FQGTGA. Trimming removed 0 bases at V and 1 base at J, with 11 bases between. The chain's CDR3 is CASSLTGRGGTDTQYF. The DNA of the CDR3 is TGTGCCAGCAGCTTAACGGGGCGCGGGGGCACAGATACGCAGTATTTT.

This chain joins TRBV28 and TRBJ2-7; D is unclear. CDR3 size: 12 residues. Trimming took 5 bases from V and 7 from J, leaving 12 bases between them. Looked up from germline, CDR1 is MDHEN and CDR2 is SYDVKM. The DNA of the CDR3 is TGTGCCAGCAGTCCTTGGGGTGGTGAGCAGTACTTC. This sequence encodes CASSPWGGEQYF.

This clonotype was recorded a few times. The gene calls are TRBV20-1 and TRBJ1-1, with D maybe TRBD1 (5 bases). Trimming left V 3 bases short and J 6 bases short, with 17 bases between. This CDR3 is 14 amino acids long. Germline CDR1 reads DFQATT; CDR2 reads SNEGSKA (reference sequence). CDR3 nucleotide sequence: TGCAGTGCTAGGAAACCCTCAGGGTTCTCTGAAGCTTTCTTT. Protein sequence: CSARKPSGFSEAFF.

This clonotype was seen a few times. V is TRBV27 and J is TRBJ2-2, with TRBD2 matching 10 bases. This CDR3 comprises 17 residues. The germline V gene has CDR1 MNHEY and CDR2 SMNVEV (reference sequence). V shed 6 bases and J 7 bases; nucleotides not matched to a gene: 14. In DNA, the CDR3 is TGTGCCAGCAGAAGCTTCCTTCTAGCGGGAGTTAGCGGGGAGCTGTTTTTT. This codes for CASRSFLLAGVSGELFF.